The present T cell receptor (beta chain) was sequenced within a study of CD8 T cells in Susac syndrome. RNA in amounts of about 0.5 to 1 ug was reverse transcribed with random hexamers. Amplification of TCR beta CDR3 spanned 54 Vbeta and 13 Jbeta via immunoSEQ multiplex PCR. Via MiXCR, TCRdb re-called the immunoSEQ multiplex PCR reads, giving one row per CDR3 protein. The sample contains approximately 220,000 distinct CDR3 sequences, approximately 90% of which appear only once. From blood CD8+ and CD4+ T cells, the TCR beta chain was sequenced. TEMRA cells were FACS-enriched, unlike CD8+ and CD4+ T cells, which were negatively isolated. Germline V gives CDR1 SGDLS, CDR2 YYNGEE. V was shortened by 4 bases and J by 7 bases, with 23 bases between the two germline ends. The CDR3 is 17 amino acids. With regard to this clonotype: Its cognate antigen is unknown.

Study-level results: An acknowledgment was made by the study that its TCR sequencing and HLA analysis involved relatively few individuals.

The sequence came from a human donor with multiple sclerosis. V and J are TRBV9 and TRBJ2-2, with D possibly being TRBD2 (5 bases). Sequencing was done on a sample of CD8+ T cells from PBMCs. Here the CDR3 DNA reads TGTGCCAGCAGCCCAAATCAAGGGTGGCAGGCGGGCGGGGAGCTGTTTTTT. Protein product: CASSPNQGWQAGGELFF.